Listed below are T cell receptor beta chains from one sample, sequenced in a study of blood T cell repertoires in COVID-19. Using immunoSEQ multiplex PCR, the repertoire was profiled, and TCRdb retains in-frame clones only, with some absent. The sample records about 360,000 clones, roughly 90% being singletons. The sequenced sample consisted of PBMCs or T cells enriched from blood (not recorded which). The source is a woman in her forties with acute COVID-19. Both conserved end residues are part of each CDR3. D genes are given only for firm matches. Clone size, where shown, is once, few, many, or a class for clones that have expanded.

d_gene,v_gene,abundance,j_gene,CDR3nt,CDR3aa
-,TRBV2,-,TRBJ2-5,TGTGCCAGCAGTGCCCTAGTATTGGAGACCCAGTACTTC,CASSALVLETQYF
-,TRBV29-1,-,TRBJ2-7,TGCAGCGTTGCCAGGGGCAGCTACGAGCAGTACTTC,CSVARGSYEQYF
TRBD1,TRBV9,-,TRBJ1-3,TGTGCCAGCAGCGGAGGGGATCTTGGGACAGGTCTAACTGGAAACACCATATATTTT,CASSGGDLGTGLTGNTIYF
-,TRBV6-1,-,TRBJ1-5,TGTGCCAGCAGTGAATATGCCATCCTACCCCAGCATTTT,CASSEYAILPQHF
-,TRBV4-1,-,TRBJ1-4,TGCGCCAGCAGCCGAGTAAGCCGTAATGAAAAACTGTTTTTT,CASSRVSRNEKLFF
-,TRBV5-1,-,TRBJ2-1,TGCGCCAGCACCTTAAACGGGGGTAGCTCCTACAATGAGCAGTTCTTC,CASTLNGGSSYNEQFF
-,TRBV5-5,-,TRBJ2-7,TGTGCCAGCAGCTTGGATATATTCAACCTACAGAGCTCCTACGAGCAGTACTTC,CASSLDIFNLQSSYEQYF
TRBD2,TRBV7-9,-,TRBJ2-5,TGTGCCAGCAGCTCCCCCCCTAGCGGGTATGAGACCCAGTACTTC,CASSSPPSGYETQYF
TRBD2,TRBV6-5,-,TRBJ2-7,TGTGCCAGCAGCCGGACTAGCGGGGGTGGTTACGAGCAGTACTTC,CASSRTSGGGYEQYF
-,TRBV30,-,TRBJ1-3,TGTGCCTGGAGTCCCAATCGACACAACTCTGGAAACACCATATATTTT,CAWSPNRHNSGNTIYF
TRBD1,TRBV5-1,-,TRBJ2-3,TGCGCCAGCATCAGGGGGCTGGGCACAGATACGCAGTATTTT,CASIRGLGTDTQYF
-,TRBV19,-,TRBJ2-5,TGTGCCAGTAGTATGGTTGCAGGTTGGGAGACCCAGTACTTC,CASSMVAGWETQYF
TRBD1,TRBV7-9,-,TRBJ1-5,TGTGCCAGCAGCTGGGACAGGGAGTCGGGACAGCCCCAGCATTTT,CASSWDRESGQPQHF
-,TRBV3-1/TRBV3-2,-,TRBJ1-2,TGTGCCAGCAGCCAAGGACAGAACTATGGCTACACCTTC,CASSQGQNYGYTF
-,TRBV2,-,TRBJ1-5,TGTGCCAGCAACACACACGGGGGTCAGCCCCAGCATTTT,CASNTHGGQPQHF
TRBD2,TRBV3-1/TRBV3-2,-,TRBJ2-4,TGTGCCAGCAGCAATCGGGGGGGCCAAAACATTCAGTACTTC,CASSNRGGQNIQYF
-,TRBV6-5,-,TRBJ1-3,TGTGCCAGCATCCCGTCAGCGTCTGGAAACACCATATATTTT,CASIPSASGNTIYF
-,TRBV5-1,-,TRBJ2-7,TGCGCCAGCAGCAGCCGCCGGGACTTAGGCTACGAGCAGTACTTC,CASSSRRDLGYEQYF
-,TRBV5-4,-,TRBJ2-3,TGTGCCAGCAGCCCGGCGGGCTTCCGAACAGATACGCAGTATTTT,CASSPAGFRTDTQYF
-,TRBV14,-,TRBJ1-1,TGTGCCAGCAGCCCCGGAATCGACTACCCAAGGAACACTGAAGCTTTCTTT,CASSPGIDYPRNTEAFF
-,TRBV6-6,-,TRBJ1-6,TGTGCCAGCAGTCAGTCTCCAACAGCAACCTATAATTCACCCCTCCACTTT,CASSQSPTATYNSPLHF
TRBD2,TRBV30,few,TRBJ2-5,TGTGCCTGGGGCGCGGGGGGATACGGGGGAGAGACCCAGTACTTC,CAWGAGGYGGETQYF